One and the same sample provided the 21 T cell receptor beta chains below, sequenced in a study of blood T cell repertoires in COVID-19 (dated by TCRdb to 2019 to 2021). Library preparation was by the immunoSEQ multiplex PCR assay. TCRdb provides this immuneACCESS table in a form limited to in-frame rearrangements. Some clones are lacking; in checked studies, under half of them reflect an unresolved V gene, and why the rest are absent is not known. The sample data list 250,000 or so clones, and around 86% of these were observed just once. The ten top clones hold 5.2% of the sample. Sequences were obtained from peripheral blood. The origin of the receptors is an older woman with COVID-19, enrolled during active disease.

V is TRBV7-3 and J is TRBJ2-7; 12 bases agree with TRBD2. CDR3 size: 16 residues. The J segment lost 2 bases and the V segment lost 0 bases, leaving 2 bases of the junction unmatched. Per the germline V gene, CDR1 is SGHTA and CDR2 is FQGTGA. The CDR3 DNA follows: TGTGCCAGCAGCTTAACCCGGACTAGCGGGACCTACGAGCAGTACTTC. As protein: CASSLTRTSGTYEQYF.

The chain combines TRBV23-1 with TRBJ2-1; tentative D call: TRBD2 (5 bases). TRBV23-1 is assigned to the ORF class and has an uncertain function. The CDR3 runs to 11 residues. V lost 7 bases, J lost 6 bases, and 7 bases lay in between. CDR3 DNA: TGCGCCAGCACCCGGGGCAATGAGCAGTTCTTC. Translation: CASTRGNEQFF.

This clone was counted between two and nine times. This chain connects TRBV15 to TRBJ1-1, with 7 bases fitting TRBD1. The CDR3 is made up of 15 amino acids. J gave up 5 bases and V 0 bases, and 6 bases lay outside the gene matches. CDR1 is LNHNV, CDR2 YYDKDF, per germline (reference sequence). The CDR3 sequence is CATSREPTGQTEAFF. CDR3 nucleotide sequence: TGTGCCACCAGCAGAGAACCGACAGGGCAGACTGAAGCTTTCTTT.

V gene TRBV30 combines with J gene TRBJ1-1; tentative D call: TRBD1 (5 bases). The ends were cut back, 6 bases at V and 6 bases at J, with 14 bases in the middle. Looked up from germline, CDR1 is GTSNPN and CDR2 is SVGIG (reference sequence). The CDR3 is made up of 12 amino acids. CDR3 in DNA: TGTGCCTGCAGGGCCAGTCGACCTGAAGCTTTCTTT. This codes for CACRASRPEAFF.

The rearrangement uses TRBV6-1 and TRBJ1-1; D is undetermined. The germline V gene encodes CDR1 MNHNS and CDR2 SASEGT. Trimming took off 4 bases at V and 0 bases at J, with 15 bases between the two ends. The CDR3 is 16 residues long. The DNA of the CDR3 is TGTGCCAGCAGTGCCCTGGCAGGCCGAATGAACACTGAAGCTTTCTTT. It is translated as CASSALAGRMNTEAFF.

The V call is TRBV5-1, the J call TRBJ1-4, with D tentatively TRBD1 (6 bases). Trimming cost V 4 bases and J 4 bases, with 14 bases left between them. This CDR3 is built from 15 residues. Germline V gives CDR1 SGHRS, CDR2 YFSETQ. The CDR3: CASSTLGHGNEKLFF. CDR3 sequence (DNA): TGCGCCAGCAGCACCCTGGGACACGGTAATGAAAAACTGTTTTTT.

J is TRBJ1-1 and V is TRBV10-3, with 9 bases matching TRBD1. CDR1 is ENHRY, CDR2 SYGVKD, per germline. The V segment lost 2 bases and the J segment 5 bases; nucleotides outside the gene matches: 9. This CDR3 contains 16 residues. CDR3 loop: CAISETPGQGSTEAFF. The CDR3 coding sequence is TGTGCCATCAGTGAGACACCGGGACAGGGTTCGACTGAAGCTTTCTTT.

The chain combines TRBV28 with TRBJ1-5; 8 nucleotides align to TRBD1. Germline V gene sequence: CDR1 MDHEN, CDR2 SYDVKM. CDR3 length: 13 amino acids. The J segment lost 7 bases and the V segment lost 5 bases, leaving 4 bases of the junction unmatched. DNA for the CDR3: TGTGCCAGCAGTGGGACAGGAGGGCAGCCCCAGCATTTT. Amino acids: CASSGTGGQPQHF.

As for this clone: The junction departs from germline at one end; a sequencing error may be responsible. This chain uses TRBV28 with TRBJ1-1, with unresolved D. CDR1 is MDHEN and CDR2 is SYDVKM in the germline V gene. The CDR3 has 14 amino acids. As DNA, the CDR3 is TGTGCCAGTAGTTTAGGCCCCATTGGTTCTGAAGCTTTCTTT. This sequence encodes CASSLGPIGSEAFF. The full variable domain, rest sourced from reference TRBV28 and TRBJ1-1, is DVKVTQSSRYLVKRTGEKVFLECVQDMDHENMFWYRQDPGLGLRLIYFSYDVKMKEKGDIPEGYSVSREKKERFSLILESASTNQTSMYLCASSLGPIGSEAFFGQGTRLTVV.

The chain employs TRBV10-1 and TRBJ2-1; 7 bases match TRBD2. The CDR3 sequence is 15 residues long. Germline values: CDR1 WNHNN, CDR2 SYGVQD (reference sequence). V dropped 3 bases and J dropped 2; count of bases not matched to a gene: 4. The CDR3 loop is CASSDAGAAYNEQFF. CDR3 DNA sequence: TGCGCCAGCAGTGATGCGGGAGCGGCCTACAATGAGCAGTTCTTC.

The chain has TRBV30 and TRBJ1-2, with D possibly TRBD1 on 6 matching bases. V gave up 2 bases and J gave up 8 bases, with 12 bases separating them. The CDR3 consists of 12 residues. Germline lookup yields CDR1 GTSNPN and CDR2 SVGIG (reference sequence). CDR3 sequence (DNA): TGTGCCTGGAGTCACCCAGGGGCCGGCTACACCTTC. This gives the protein CAWSHPGAGYTF.

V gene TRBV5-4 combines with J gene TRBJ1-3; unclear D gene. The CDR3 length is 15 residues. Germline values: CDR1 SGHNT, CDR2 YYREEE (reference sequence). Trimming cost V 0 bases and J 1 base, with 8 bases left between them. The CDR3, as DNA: TGTGCCAGCAGCTTGGACGGGAGATCTGGAAACACCATATATTTT. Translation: CASSLDGRSGNTIYF.

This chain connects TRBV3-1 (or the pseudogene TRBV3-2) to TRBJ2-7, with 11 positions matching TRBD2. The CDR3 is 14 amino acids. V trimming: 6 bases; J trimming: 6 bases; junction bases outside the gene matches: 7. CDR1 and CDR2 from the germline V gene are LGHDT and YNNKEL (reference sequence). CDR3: CASRPTSGNGEQYF. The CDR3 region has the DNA TGTGCCAGCAGACCGACTAGCGGGAACGGCGAGCAGTACTTC.

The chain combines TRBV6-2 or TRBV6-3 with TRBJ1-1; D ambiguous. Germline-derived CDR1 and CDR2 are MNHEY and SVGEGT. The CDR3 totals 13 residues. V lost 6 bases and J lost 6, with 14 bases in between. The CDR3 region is CASSPQLDSEAFF. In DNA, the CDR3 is TGTGCCAGCAGCCCCCAATTGGACTCTGAAGCTTTCTTT.

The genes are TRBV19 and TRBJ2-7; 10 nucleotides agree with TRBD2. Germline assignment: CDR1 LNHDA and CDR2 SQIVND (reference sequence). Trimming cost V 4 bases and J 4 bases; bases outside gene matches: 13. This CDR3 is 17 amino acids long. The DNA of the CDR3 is TGTGCCAGTAGTAAGGAGGGGGCTAGCGGGAGAAGGTACGAGCAGTACTTC. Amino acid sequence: CASSKEGASGRRYEQYF.

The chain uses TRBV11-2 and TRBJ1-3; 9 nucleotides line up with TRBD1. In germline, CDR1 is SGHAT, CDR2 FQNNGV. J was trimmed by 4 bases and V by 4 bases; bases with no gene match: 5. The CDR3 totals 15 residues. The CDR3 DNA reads TGTGCCAGCAGCTCACCACAGGGGGCCGGAAACACCATATATTTT. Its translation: CASSSPQGAGNTIYF.

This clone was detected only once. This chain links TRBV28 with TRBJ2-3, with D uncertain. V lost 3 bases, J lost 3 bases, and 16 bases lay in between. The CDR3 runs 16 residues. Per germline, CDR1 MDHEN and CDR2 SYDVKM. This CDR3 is CASSFGPEARTDTQYF. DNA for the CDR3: TGTGCCAGCAGTTTTGGCCCCGAGGCGCGGACAGATACGCAGTATTTT.

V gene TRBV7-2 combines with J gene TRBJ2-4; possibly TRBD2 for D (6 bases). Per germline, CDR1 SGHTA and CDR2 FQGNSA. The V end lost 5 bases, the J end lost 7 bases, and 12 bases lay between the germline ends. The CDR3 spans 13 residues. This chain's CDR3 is CASSLAGSNIQYF. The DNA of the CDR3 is TGTGCCAGCAGCCTGGCGGGGTCTAACATTCAGTACTTC. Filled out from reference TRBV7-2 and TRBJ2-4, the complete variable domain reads GAGVSQSPSNKVTEKGKDVELRCDPISGHTALYWYRQSLGQGLEFLIYFQGNSAPDKSGLPSDRFSAERTGGSVSTLTIQRTQQEDSAVYLCASSLAGSNIQYFGAGTRLSVL.

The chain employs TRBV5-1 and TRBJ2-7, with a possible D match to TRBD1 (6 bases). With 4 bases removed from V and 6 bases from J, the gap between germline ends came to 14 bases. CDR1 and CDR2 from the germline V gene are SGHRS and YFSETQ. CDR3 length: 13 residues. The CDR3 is CASSPTGSGEQYF. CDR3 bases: TGCGCCAGCAGCCCTACAGGGTCAGGCGAGCAGTACTTC.

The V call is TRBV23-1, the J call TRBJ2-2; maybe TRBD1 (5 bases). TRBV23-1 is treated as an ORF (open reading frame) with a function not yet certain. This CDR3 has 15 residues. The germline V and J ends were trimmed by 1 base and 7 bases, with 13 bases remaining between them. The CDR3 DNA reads TGCGCCAGCAGTCAATTTGGGGCTCATGGCGGGGAGCTGTTTTTT. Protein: CASSQFGAHGGELFF.

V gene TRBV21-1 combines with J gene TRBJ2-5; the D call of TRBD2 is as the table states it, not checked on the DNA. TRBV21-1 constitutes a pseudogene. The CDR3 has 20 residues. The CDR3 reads CASSKDVEEGRTSEQETQYF. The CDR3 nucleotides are TGTGCCAGCAGCAAAGACGTTGAGGAGGGGAGGACTAGCGAGCAAGAGACCCAGTACTTC.